This TCR beta chain is drawn from a study of graft-versus-host responses after intestinal transplantation. Study-wide context: Recipients uniformly received anti-thymocyte globulin induction, followed by tacrolimus and steroids for 3 to 4 years. Study findings and constraints: Peak GvH clone levels in circulation were associated with early post-transplant HvG declines.

Plating of roughly 200,000 CFSE-labeled responder cells was done together with roughly 200,000 irradiated, violet-dye-labeled stimulator cells. Germline V CDR1 and CDR2: SNHLY, FYNNEI. The J segment lost 6 bases and the V segment lost 5 bases, leaving 9 bases of the junction unmatched. The CDR3 is made up of 16 amino acids. Only in-frame clones appear in the TCRdb table, and some are missing; sequencing was by immunoSEQ multiplex PCR. The sample holds roughly 3,900 clones, roughly 21% seen once. There are a few counts of this clone. The sequences come from alloreactive CD4+ T cells from a mixed lymphocyte reaction culture, collected before transplantation. Subset here: CFSE-low proliferating T cells sorted from roughly six-day pre-transplant mixed lymphocyte reaction (GvH or HvG direction). The clonotype was recovered from a human patient who was an organ donor for intestinal transplantation. This sequence joins TRBV2 and TRBJ2-3; 12 positions match TRBD2. The CDR3 bases are TGTGCCAGCAGTTCACAACTAGCGGGGGGCGGGGATACGCAGTATTTT. Its translation is CASSSQLAGGGDTQYF.